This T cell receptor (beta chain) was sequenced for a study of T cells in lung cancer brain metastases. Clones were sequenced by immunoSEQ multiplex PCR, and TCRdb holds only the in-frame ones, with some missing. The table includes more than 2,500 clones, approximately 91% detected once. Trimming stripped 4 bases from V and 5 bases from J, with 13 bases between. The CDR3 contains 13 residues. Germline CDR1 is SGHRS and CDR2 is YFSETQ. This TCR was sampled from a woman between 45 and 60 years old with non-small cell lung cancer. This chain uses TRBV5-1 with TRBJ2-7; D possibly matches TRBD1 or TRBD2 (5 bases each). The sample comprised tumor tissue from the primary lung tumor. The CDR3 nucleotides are TGCGCCAGCAGCCCGGGGCCGCCCAACGAGCAGTACTTC. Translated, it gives CASSPGPPNEQYF.